This entry features one T cell receptor beta chain sequence. Its antigen is as yet unknown. The data were taken from a study of cytomegalovirus exposure and HLA in healthy donors. Study-wide results and limits: A prior analysis recorded that most TCR beta V segments were productive about 90% or about 30% of the time. Most TCRs appeared rarely, but some public TCRs recurred in many donors. As was reported, the classifier diagnosed cytomegalovirus status with high specificity and sensitivity.

With 60 Vbeta and 13 Jbeta primers, the PCR was carried out. Authors' methods: Later work found about 80 million unique TCR beta chains, with 10 million to 14 million shared. The data were produced by immunoSEQ multiplex PCR, yet TCRdb's version contains in-frame clones alone and is incomplete. V and J calls and clone size follow that table, whereas D and trimming were derived from the DNA. The sample yields 97,000 or so clones, about 81% seen once. Sequenced input: PBMCs. The TCR was taken from a man aged 35-49 years in good health and CMV-seronegative.

The CDR3 coding sequence is TGCGCCAGCAGCATCGACGGGGTAATCTCCTATGGCTACACCTTC. It is translated as CASSIDGVISYGYTF. The gene calls are TRBV5-1 and TRBJ1-2; D gene unclear. Germline V gives CDR1 SGHRS, CDR2 YFSETQ. The CDR3 is 15 residues long. V shed 4 bases and J shed 4 bases, with 17 bases lying between them.